The sequence of this T cell receptor beta chain was determined in a study of T-cell memory formation after mild COVID-19. About the research overall: Clusters were largely donor specific. Overall study results and limits: Clonal second-wave expansions that peaked on day 37 had unconfirmed SARS-CoV-2 specificity. Contracting clones, day 15 to 85, had balanced CD4/CD8, and later expanders favored CD4+.

There are a few counts of this clonotype. Antigen specificity is unknown. Using constant-segment primers, 5'RACE produced TCR alpha and TCR beta cDNA libraries carrying sample barcodes and UMIs. TCRdb re-called the 5' RACE reads through MiXCR, storing one row per CDR3 protein. The sample carries about half a million distinct CDR3 sequences, roughly 18% recorded once. V shed 3 bases and J shed 8 bases, with 10 bases lying between them. CDR3 length: 13 residues. The sample was PBMCs or a T cell subset sorted from them (not recorded which). J is TRBJ1-4 and V is TRBV12-3 or TRBV12-4; no firm D call. The receptor was derived from an adult woman who had mild COVID-19 (a few samples of this study predate the infection). Cell type and time point are not known. This chain's CDR3 is CASSFKGREKLFF. The CDR3 nucleotides are TGTGCCAGCAGTTTCAAGGGTCGGGAAAAACTGTTTTTT.